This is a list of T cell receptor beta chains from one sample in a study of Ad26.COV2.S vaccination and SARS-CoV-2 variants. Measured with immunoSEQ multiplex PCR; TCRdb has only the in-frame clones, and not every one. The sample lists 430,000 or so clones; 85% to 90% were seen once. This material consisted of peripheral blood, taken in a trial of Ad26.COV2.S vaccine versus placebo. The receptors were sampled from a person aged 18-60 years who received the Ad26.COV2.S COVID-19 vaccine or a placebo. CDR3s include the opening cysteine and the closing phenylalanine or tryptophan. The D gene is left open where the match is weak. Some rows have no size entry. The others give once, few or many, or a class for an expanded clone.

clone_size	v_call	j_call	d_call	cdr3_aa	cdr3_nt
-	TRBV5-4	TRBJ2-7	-	CASSLAGRSYEQYF	TGTGCCAGCAGCTTGGCAGGCAGGTCCTACGAGCAGTACTTC
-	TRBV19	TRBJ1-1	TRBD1	CASKRDRGDTEAFF	TGTGCCAGTAAACGGGACAGGGGGGACACTGAAGCTTTCTTT
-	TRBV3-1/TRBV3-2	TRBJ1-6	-	CASSQLSKAPLHF	TGTGCCAGCAGCCAGCTGTCGAAGGCACCCCTCCACTTT
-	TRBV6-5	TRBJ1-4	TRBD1	CASLGTGDEKLFF	TGTGCCAGCCTGGGGACAGGGGATGAAAAGCTGTTTTTT
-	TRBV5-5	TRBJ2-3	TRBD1	CASRLDRASTDTQYF	TGTGCCAGCAGACTTGACAGGGCTAGCACAGATACGCAGTATTTT
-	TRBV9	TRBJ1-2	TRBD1	CASTVGGSDYGYTF	TGTGCCAGCACCGTAGGGGGCTCTGACTATGGCTACACCTTC
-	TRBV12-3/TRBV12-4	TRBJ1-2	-	CATRASLNYGYTF	TGTGCCACCAGAGCCTCTCTTAACTATGGCTACACCTTC
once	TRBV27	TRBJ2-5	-	CASSLQGLQETQYF	TGTGCCAGCAGTTTACAGGGACTGCAAGAGACCCAGTACTTC
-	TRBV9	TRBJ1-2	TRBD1	CASSVAPTGGIVGYTF	TGTGCCAGCAGCGTAGCCCCGACAGGGGGCATCGTCGGCTACACCTTC
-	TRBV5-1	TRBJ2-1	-	CASSSGGTAFYNEQFF	TGCGCCAGCAGCTCGGGCGGGACAGCTTTTTACAATGAGCAGTTCTTC
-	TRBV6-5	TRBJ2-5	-	CASSYWGFSETQYF	TGTGCCAGCAGTTACTGGGGTTTTTCAGAGACCCAGTACTTC
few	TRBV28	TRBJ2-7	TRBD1	CASRPRTGGFDEQYF	TGTGCCAGCAGACCGAGGACAGGGGGCTTCGACGAGCAGTACTTC
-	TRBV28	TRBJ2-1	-	CASGRRAADNEQFF	TGTGCCAGCGGACGGAGGGCCGCGGACAATGAGCAGTTCTTC
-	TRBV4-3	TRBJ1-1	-	CASSQDQPRGGTEAFF	TGCGCCAGCAGCCAAGATCAGCCGAGGGGGGGCACTGAAGCTTTCTTT
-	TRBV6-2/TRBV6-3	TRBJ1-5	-	CASSYAGARSNQPQHF	TGTGCCAGCAGTTACGCGGGGGCTAGGAGCAATCAGCCCCAGCATTTT
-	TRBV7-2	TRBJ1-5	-	CASSLAGGNQPQHF	TGTGCCAGCAGCTTAGCGGGTGGAAATCAGCCCCAGCATTTT
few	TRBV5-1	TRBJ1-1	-	CASSLAVGLDTEAFF	TGCGCCAGCAGCTTGGCTGTGGGTCTGGACACTGAAGCTTTCTTT
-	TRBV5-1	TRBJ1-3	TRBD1	CASSSDRRNTIYF	TGCGCCAGCAGCTCGGACAGGCGCAACACCATATATTTT
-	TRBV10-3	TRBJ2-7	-	CATSQIQGLEQYF	TGTGCCACCTCGCAAATACAGGGCCTCGAGCAGTACTTC
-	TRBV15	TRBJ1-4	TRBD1	CATSRLDRGGAEKLFF	TGTGCCACCAGCAGACTGGACAGGGGCGGTGCTGAAAAACTGTTTTTT
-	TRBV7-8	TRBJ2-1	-	CASSLRQYNEQFF	TGTGCCAGCAGCCTCCGACAGTACAATGAGCAGTTCTTC
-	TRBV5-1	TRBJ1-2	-	CASSLVGGSYGYTF	TGCGCCAGCAGCTTGGTCGGGGGCTCTTATGGCTACACCTTC
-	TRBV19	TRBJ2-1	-	CASSIAPYPSYNEQFF	TGTGCCAGTAGTATAGCACCGTACCCTTCCTACAATGAGCAGTTCTTC
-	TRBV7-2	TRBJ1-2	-	CASTPERRYGYTF	TGTGCCAGCACCCCCGAAAGGCGCTATGGCTACACCTTC
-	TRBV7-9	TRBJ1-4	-	CASSLAGGATNEKLFF	TGTGCCAGCAGCTTAGCGGGCGGGGCAACTAATGAAAAACTGTTTTTT
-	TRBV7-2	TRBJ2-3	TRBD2	CASSWGLADTQYF	TGTGCCAGCAGCTGGGGACTAGCTGATACGCAGTATTTT
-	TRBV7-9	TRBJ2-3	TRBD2	CASSPRLAHSYTQYF	TGTGCCAGCAGCCCAAGACTAGCCCATTCGTATACGCAGTATTTT
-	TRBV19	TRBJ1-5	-	CASSISPGRVSNQPQHF	TGTGCCAGTAGTATATCCCCGGGCAGGGTGAGCAATCAGCCCCAGCATTTT
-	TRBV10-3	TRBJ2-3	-	CAISESGFGFPDTQYF	TGTGCCATCAGTGAGTCTGGCTTCGGATTCCCAGATACGCAGTATTTT
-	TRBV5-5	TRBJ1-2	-	CASSLGPRTTGYGYTF	TGTGCCAGCAGCTTGGGTCCCCGGACAACTGGGTATGGCTACACCTTC
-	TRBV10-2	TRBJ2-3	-	CASASGRTDTQYF	TGCGCCAGCGCCTCTGGGCGCACAGATACGCAGTATTTT
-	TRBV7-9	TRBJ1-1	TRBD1	CASSSPGGTEAFF	TGTGCCAGCAGCTCACCAGGGGGTACTGAAGCTTTCTTT
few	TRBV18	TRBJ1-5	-	CASSPEQPSNQPQHF	TGTGCCAGCTCACCGGAACAGCCTAGCAATCAGCCCCAGCATTTT
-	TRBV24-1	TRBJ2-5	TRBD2	CATSDPPRTSGQETQYF	TGTGCCACCAGTGACCCCCCCCGCACTAGCGGCCAAGAGACCCAGTACTTC
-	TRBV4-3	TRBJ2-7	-	CASSQENSLTYEQYF	TGCGCCAGCAGCCAAGAGAACAGTCTTACCTACGAGCAGTACTTC
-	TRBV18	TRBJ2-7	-	CASSLGAYEQYF	TGTGCCAGCTCTCTTGGTGCCTACGAGCAGTACTTC
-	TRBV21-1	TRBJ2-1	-	CASSPLAGRYNEQFF	TGTGCCAGCAGCCCACTAGCGGGACGTTACAATGAGCAGTTCTTC
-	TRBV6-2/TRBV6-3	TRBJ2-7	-	CASSYAETYEQYF	TGTGCCAGCAGTTACGCGGAGACCTACGAGCAGTACTTC
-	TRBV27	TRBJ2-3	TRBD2	CASNSLAGLLLTDTQYF	TGTGCCAGCAATTCACTAGCGGGACTTTTACTCACAGATACGCAGTATTTT
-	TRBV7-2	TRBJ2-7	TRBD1	CASSTRQGDYEQYF	TGTGCCAGCAGCACCCGACAGGGGGACTACGAGCAGTACTTC
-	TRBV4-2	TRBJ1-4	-	CASSQVGRVGEKLFF	TGTGCCAGCAGCCAAGTGGGCCGGGTGGGTGAAAAACTGTTTTTT
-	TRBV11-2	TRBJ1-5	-	CASSFGERQPQHF	TGTGCCAGCAGCTTCGGTGAGAGGCAGCCCCAGCATTTT
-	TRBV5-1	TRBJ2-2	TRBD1	CASSLFTGTGGSGELFF	TGCGCCAGCAGCTTATTCACCGGGACAGGGGGCTCCGGGGAGCTGTTTTTT
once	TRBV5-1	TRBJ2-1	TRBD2	CASRTSGRGNEQFF	TGCGCCAGCAGGACTAGCGGGAGAGGAAATGAGCAGTTCTTC
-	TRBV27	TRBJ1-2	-	CASSFRGAYEGYTF	TGTGCCAGCAGTTTTCGGGGGGCTTACGAGGGCTACACCTTC
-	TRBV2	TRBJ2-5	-	CASRELGDRETQYF	TGTGCCAGCAGGGAACTAGGCGACAGGGAGACCCAGTACTTC
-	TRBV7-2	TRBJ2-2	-	CASSLVAPGELFF	TGTGCCAGCAGCTTAGTCGCACCCGGGGAGCTGTTTTTT
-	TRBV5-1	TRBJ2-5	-	CASSSRTEETQYF	TGCGCCAGCAGCTCGCGGACGGAAGAGACCCAGTACTTC
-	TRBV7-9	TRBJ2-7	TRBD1	CASSARQGAPHEQYF	TGTGCCAGCAGCGCAAGACAGGGGGCGCCCCACGAGCAGTACTTC